A selection of T cell receptor beta chains follows, all from one sample in a study of blood T cells in healthy people across ages. MiXCR, applied by TCRdb to the 5' RACE reads, yields one record per CDR3 protein. The sample has hundreds of thousands of distinct CDR3 sequences, about 52% seen once. The sequencing input was blood. The receptor source for this set is a woman aged 55-75 years in good health. Both conserved end residues are part of each CDR3. D genes are given only for firm matches. Expanded clones get a size class; other rows say once, few or many, or leave the size out.

clone size,V gene,J gene,D gene,CDR3 DNA,CDR3 protein
few,TRBV7-3,TRBJ2-1,NA,TGTGCCAGCAGCAAGACTAGGTCCGATGAGCAGTTCTTC,CASSKTRSDEQFF
NA,TRBV7-9,TRBJ1-2,NA,TGTGCCAGCAGCCCTTGGGGGCTTGGCTACACCTTC,CASSPWGLGYTF
few,TRBV20-1,TRBJ1-2,NA,TGCAGTGCTAGAGATCAGCGAGGCTACACCTTC,CSARDQRGYTF
NA,TRBV14,TRBJ2-3,TRBD2,TGTGCCAGCAGCCACCCCGGGACTAGCGGGAGGACAGATACGCAGTATTTT,CASSHPGTSGRTDTQYF
few,TRBV4-1,TRBJ2-2,TRBD1,TGCGCCAGCAGCCAAGGGGTCTTTGGGACAGGGACCGCCGGGGAGCTGTTTTTT,CASSQGVFGTGTAGELFF
NA,TRBV4-3,TRBJ2-1,TRBD2,TGCGCCAGCAGCCTCGGGAGGGCCGAGGGCAATGAGCAGTTCTTC,CASSLGRAEGNEQFF
few,TRBV3-1,TRBJ2-1,NA,TGTGCCAGCAGCCAAGATCAGTGGGGCTACACCTACAATGAGCAGTTCTTC,CASSQDQWGYTYNEQFF
few,TRBV7-9,TRBJ1-2,NA,TGTGCCAGCAGCTTATCAGAGAACTATGGCTACACCTTC,CASSLSENYGYTF
NA,TRBV29-1,TRBJ2-5,NA,TGCAGCGTTCTCCGGCTCATGGGGGGCGTCGAGGAGACCCAGTACTTC,CSVLRLMGGVEETQYF
NA,TRBV15,TRBJ2-7,NA,TGTGCCACCAGCAGAGTTGGGGACCTAGGCGAGCAGTACTTC,CATSRVGDLGEQYF
NA,TRBV28,TRBJ2-7,NA,TGTGCCAGCAGCCAACAAAGTACGAGCTCCTACGAGCAGTACTTC,CASSQQSTSSYEQYF
NA,TRBV10-3,TRBJ2-7,NA,TGTGCCATCAGTGAGTCGAAGGGCCTTCGCGACAATGAGCAGTACTTC,CAISESKGLRDNEQYF
NA,TRBV20-1,TRBJ1-1,TRBD1,TGCAGTGCCCATCCAGGGGGAAACACTGAAGCTTTCTTT,CSAHPGGNTEAFF
NA,TRBV7-9,TRBJ2-7,NA,TGTGCCAGCAGCTTGGTCGTCTACGGGCAGTACTTC,CASSLVVYGQYF
NA,TRBV7-9,TRBJ1-2,TRBD1,TGTGCCAGCAGCCCGGGACAGGGGGCGCAGGGCTACACCTTC,CASSPGQGAQGYTF
few,TRBV27,TRBJ1-6,TRBD1,TGTGCCAGCAGTTTATCAGGGGGCGTCCTCTTACCCCTCCACTTT,CASSLSGGVLLPLHF
NA,TRBV5-8,TRBJ2-4,TRBD1,TGTGCCAGCAGCTTTTGGATACAGGGGGGAAAAGCCAAAAACATTCAGTACTTC,CASSFWIQGGKAKNIQYF
NA,TRBV25-1,TRBJ2-1,TRBD1,TGTGCCAGCTCCCGCCGAGACAGGGGAACCAATGAGCAGTTCTTC,CASSRRDRGTNEQFF
NA,TRBV5-1,TRBJ1-2,NA,TGCGCCAGCAGCCCCCGGGCGGTCTTCTCTAGGGGCTACACCTTC,CASSPRAVFSRGYTF
few,TRBV18,TRBJ2-5,NA,TGTGCCAGCAGCCCACTAGCCCAAGAGACCCAGTACTTC,CASSPLAQETQYF
NA,TRBV2,TRBJ2-1,NA,TGTGCCAGCAGTTTAACAGGGCCCCTCCGGTTCTTC,CASSLTGPLRFF
NA,TRBV27,TRBJ2-1,NA,TGTGCCAGCAGTTTCGGCGGGAACAGTGAAAATGAGCAGTTCTTC,CASSFGGNSENEQFF
NA,TRBV15,TRBJ2-7,NA,TGTGCCACCAGCAGATACAGGGACGAGCAGTACTTC,CATSRYRDEQYF
NA,TRBV28,TRBJ2-1,TRBD2,TGTGCCAGCAGTTTTTGGGCAGGGAAGACTAGCGGGAATGAGCAGTTCTTC,CASSFWAGKTSGNEQFF
few,TRBV7-2,TRBJ2-3,TRBD1,TGTGCCAGTAGGGACAGGGCGAAAGATACGCAGTATTTT,CASRDRAKDTQYF
few,TRBV10-3,TRBJ1-2,NA,TGTGCCATCAGTGTCTCCGACAGAGCCAACTATGGCTACACCTTC,CAISVSDRANYGYTF
NA,TRBV11-2,TRBJ2-1,TRBD1,TGTGCCAGCAGCTTAACGGGACAGGGGTCCAATGAGCAGTTCTTC,CASSLTGQGSNEQFF